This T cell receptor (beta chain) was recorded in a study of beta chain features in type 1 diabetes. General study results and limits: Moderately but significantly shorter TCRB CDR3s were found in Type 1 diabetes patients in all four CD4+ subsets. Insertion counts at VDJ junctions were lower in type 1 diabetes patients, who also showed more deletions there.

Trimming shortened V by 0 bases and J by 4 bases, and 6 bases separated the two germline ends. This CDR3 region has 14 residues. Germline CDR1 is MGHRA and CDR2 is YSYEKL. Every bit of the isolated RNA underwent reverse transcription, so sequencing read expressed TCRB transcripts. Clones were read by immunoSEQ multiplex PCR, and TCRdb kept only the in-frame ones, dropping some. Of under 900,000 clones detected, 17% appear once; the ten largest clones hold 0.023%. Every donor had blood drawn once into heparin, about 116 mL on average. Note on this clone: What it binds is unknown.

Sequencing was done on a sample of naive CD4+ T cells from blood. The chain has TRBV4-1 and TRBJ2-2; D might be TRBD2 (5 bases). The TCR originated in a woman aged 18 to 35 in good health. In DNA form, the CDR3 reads TGCGCCAGCAGCCAAGAAGGAGGCACCGGGGAGCTGTTTTTT. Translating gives CASSQEGGTGELFF.